These 13 T cell receptor beta chains were sequenced from one sample in a study of shared clonotypes between healthy human individuals. TCRdb's copy holds only in-frame clones and misses some; the assay was immunoSEQ multiplex PCR. The data contain about 640,000 clones, about three quarters of them singletons. The source material was memory CD4+ T cells sorted from blood. The sample's subset: CD45RA-negative fraction. The receptor source for this set is a woman aged 25 to 39 in good health.

The chain combines TRBV18 with TRBJ2-1; 13 nucleotides line up with TRBD2. After removal of 3 bases from V and 7 bases from J, the junction contained 12 bases not matched to a gene. The CDR3 consists of 18 residues. The germline V gene encodes CDR1 KGHSH and CDR2 LQKENI. CDR3 in amino acids: CASSPPPRTSGSWNEQFF. In DNA form, the CDR3 reads TGTGCCAGCTCACCCCCCCCACGGACTAGCGGGAGTTGGAATGAGCAGTTCTTC. Looking up the rest from reference TRBV18 and TRBJ2-1 gives the full variable domain: NAGVMQNPRHLVRRRGQEARLRCSPMKGHSHVYWYRQLPEEGLKFMVYLQKENIIDESGMPKERFSAEFPKEGPSILRIQQVVRGDSAAYFCASSPPPRTSGSWNEQFFGPGTRLTVL.

This chain links TRBV6-5 with TRBJ2-1; TRBD1 agrees at 8 bases. CDR1 is MNHEY and CDR2 is SVGAGI in the germline V gene. J was trimmed by 10 bases and V by 0 bases; bases with no gene match: 11. This CDR3 spans 16 amino acids. CDR3 in amino acids: CASSYSNLGQAEEQFF. CDR3 DNA: TGTGCCAGCAGTTACTCGAATCTGGGACAGGCAGAGGAGCAGTTCTTC.

This clone has only a few counts. J is TRBJ2-1 and V is TRBV5-1; TRBD2 aligns across 8 bases. Germline CDR1 SGHRS, CDR2 YFSETQ. The CDR3 extends over 19 amino acids. V shed 0 bases and J 6 bases; nucleotides not matched to a gene: 17. The CDR3 here is CASSLGRELAGNRINEQFF. CDR3 coding DNA: TGCGCCAGCAGCTTGGGGAGGGAATTAGCGGGAAATCGAATCAATGAGCAGTTCTTC. The variable domain in full, with the rest retrieved from reference TRBV5-1 and TRBJ2-1, is KAGVTQTPRYLIKTRGQQVTLSCSPISGHRSVSWYQQTPGQGLQFLFEYFSETQRNKGNFPGRFSGRQFSNSRSEMNVSTLELGDSALYLCASSLGRELAGNRINEQFFGPGTRLTVL.

J is TRBJ2-1 and V is TRBV5-1; 8 bases map to TRBD2. V dropped 0 bases and J dropped 0; count of bases not matched to a gene: 8. CDR1 is SGHRS, CDR2 YFSETQ, per germline. The CDR3 consists of 18 residues. In DNA form, the CDR3 reads TGCGCCAGCAGCTTGGTTCCCGCGGGAGGCCTCTCCTACAATGAGCAGTTCTTC. The encoded protein is CASSLVPAGGLSYNEQFF.

The J gene is TRBJ1-2, the V gene TRBV28; no reliable D call. This CDR3 contains 17 residues. V lost 4 bases to trimming and J lost 6 bases, with 24 bases between them. Looked up from germline, CDR1 is MDHEN and CDR2 is SYDVKM. The CDR3 loop is CASSSQIGRQATDGYTF. DNA for the CDR3: TGTGCCAGCAGTTCGCAAATCGGCAGGCAGGCAACGGATGGCTACACCTTC.

Turning to this clone: One end of the junction does not line up with germline, which may come from a read error. This sample also contains other DNA sequences that code for the same CDR3. The V and J genes are TRBV27 and TRBJ2-7, with TRBD2 matching over 7 bases. CDR1 and CDR2 (germline): MNHEY, SMNVEV (reference sequence). CDR3 length equals 14 residues. The CDR3 DNA sequence: TGTGCTAGCAGCGATGGCGGGAGTTCCTACGAGCAGTACTTC. As protein: CASSDGGSSYEQYF.

This clone was observed a single time. The V call is TRBV27, the J call TRBJ2-7; a weak D match, TRBD2 (6 bases). The CDR3 length is 13 residues. Deletions cut 5 bases from V and 7 bases from J, with 15 bases between. The germline V gene has CDR1 MNHEY and CDR2 SMNVEV (reference sequence). The CDR3 bases are TGTGCCAGCAGTCCGTCCGGGAGTCAGGAGCAGTACTTC. This translates into CASSPSGSQEQYF.

V gene TRBV6-1 combines with J gene TRBJ1-1; TRBD1 might be the D (5 bases). CDR3 length equals 13 residues. V was clipped by 3 bases and J by 11 bases, with 16 bases between them. CDR1 is MNHNS, CDR2 SASEGT, per germline. In DNA form, the CDR3 reads TGTGCCAGCAGTGACCATTGGGGCCTCCTCGCTTTCTTT. Translation: CASSDHWGLLAFF.

This clone was picked up a small number of times. The chain combines TRBV11-2 with TRBJ2-3; TRBD2 matches at 10 bases. The V gene's germline CDR1 is SGHAT and CDR2 FQNNGV. The J segment lost 0 bases and the V segment lost 1 base, leaving 7 bases of the junction unmatched. The CDR3 contains 18 residues. CDR3 protein: CASSLGLSGRASTDTQYF. The CDR3 nucleotides are TGTGCCAGCAGCTTAGGTCTCAGCGGGAGGGCTAGCACAGATACGCAGTATTTT.

This chain connects TRBV2 to TRBJ1-1, with 8 bases aligning to TRBD1. Trimming took 2 bases from V and 1 from J; bases not matched to a gene: 0. Per the germline V gene, CDR1 is SNHLY and CDR2 is FYNNEI. CDR3 length: 14 amino acids. The chain's CDR3 is CASSEQGANTEAFF. For the CDR3, the DNA is TGTGCCAGCAGTGAACAGGGGGCGAACACTGAAGCTTTCTTT. Supplemented by reference TRBV2 and TRBJ1-1, the full variable domain reads EPEVTQTPSHQVTQMGQEVILRCVPISNHLYFYWYRQILGQKVEFLVSFYNNEISEKSEIFDDQFSVERPDGSNFTLKIRSTKLEDSAMYFCASSEQGANTEAFFGQGTRLTVV.

V is TRBV7-9 and J is TRBJ1-2, with D maybe TRBD1 (5 bases). The CDR3 contains 14 residues. Germline-derived CDR1 and CDR2 are SEHNR and FQNEAQ (reference sequence). The V and J ends lost 1 base and 6 bases respectively, with 12 bases between them. Here the CDR3 reads CASSLVDRPNGYTF. CDR3 in DNA: TGTGCCAGCAGCTTAGTTGACAGACCGAATGGCTACACCTTC.

The rearrangement links TRBV28 to TRBJ1-5; 9 bases line up with TRBD1. This CDR3 is 14 amino acids long. In germline, CDR1 is MDHEN, CDR2 SYDVKM. Unmatched junction bases numbered 10, after V lost 7 bases and J lost 9 bases. The CDR3: CASTGGQGRSPQHF. For the CDR3, the DNA is TGTGCCAGCACTGGGGGACAGGGTAGATCGCCCCAGCATTTT.

The chain joins TRBV29-1 to TRBJ2-7; the match to TRBD1 covers 9 bases. In germline, CDR1 is SQVTM, CDR2 ANQGSEA. This CDR3 contains 13 residues. The junction had 8 bases not matched to a gene; V was cut back by 4 bases and J by 7 bases. The CDR3 here is CSVVVDRGYEQYF. CDR3 in DNA: TGCAGCGTTGTCGTTGACAGGGGGTATGAGCAGTACTTC.